This entry lists 27 T cell receptor beta chains sequenced from one sample in a study of response to subunit inactivated influenza vaccine. TCRdb analysed the RT-PCR reads with MiXCR anew, one entry per CDR3 protein. The sample consists of a few hundred thousand distinct CDR3 sequences, just over 20% of them appearing once. The sample consisted of PBMCs from blood, taken less than 22 months after vaccination. These TCRs come from a man between 50 and 69 years old who received an inactivated influenza vaccine.

This chain joins TRBV7-9 and TRBJ2-3; D is unclear. The CDR3 sequence is 15 residues long. Per the germline V gene, CDR1 is SEHNR and CDR2 is FQNEAQ (reference sequence). V gave up 1 base and J gave up 2 bases, with 10 bases separating them. Written as DNA, the CDR3 is TGTGCCAGCAGCTTAGGCTGGAGACTCACAGATACGCAGTATTTT. This gives the protein CASSLGWRLTDTQYF. Supplemented by reference TRBV7-9 and TRBJ2-3, the full variable domain reads DTGVSQNPRHKITKRGQNVTFRCDPISEHNRLYWYRQTLGQGPEFLTYFQNEAQLEKSRLLSDRFSAERPKGSFSTLEIQRTEQGDSAMYLCASSLGWRLTDTQYFGPGTRLTVL.

This clonotype was counted many times. J is TRBJ1-5 and V is TRBV28, with D possibly TRBD1 on 5 matching bases. V lost 8 bases, J lost 4 bases, and 15 bases lay in between. The CDR3 has 14 amino acids. Germline V gene sequence: CDR1 MDHEN, CDR2 SYDVKM. The CDR3 DNA is TGTGCCAGCGGACGACCGGGGGGGAATCAGCCCCAGCATTTT. As protein: CASGRPGGNQPQHF.

The table lists this clonotype with a few counts. The chain is built from TRBV2 and TRBJ2-7; 9 nucleotides agree with TRBD1. The CDR3 contains 13 residues. CDR1 and CDR2 from the germline V gene are SNHLY and FYNNEI. V dropped 7 bases and J dropped 3; count of bases not matched to a gene: 4. The CDR3, as DNA: TGTGCCAGCACTCCGACAGGGGGCTACGAGCAGTACTTC. Its translation is CASTPTGGYEQYF.

The chain uses TRBV28 and TRBJ2-3, with D perhaps TRBD2 (5 bases). CDR1 is MDHEN and CDR2 is SYDVKM in the germline V gene. Between the trimmed V and J ends, which lost 2 bases and 0 bases, there was a span of 15 bases. The CDR3 covers 17 residues. The CDR3 region is CASSLRTLAPSTDTQYF. The CDR3 nucleotides read TGTGCCAGCAGTTTACGTACTCTAGCACCAAGCACAGATACGCAGTATTTT.

The sample holds a few counts of this clonotype. V usage is TRBV19 and J usage is TRBJ1-1; no firm D call. Per the germline V gene, CDR1 is LNHDA and CDR2 is SQIVND (reference sequence). The CDR3 covers 13 residues. V lost 7 bases and J 5 bases, leaving 14 bases between the germline ends. CDR3 protein: CASNAGVRTEAFF. Written as DNA, the CDR3 is TGTGCCAGTAACGCAGGAGTTCGAACTGAAGCTTTCTTT.

The chain links TRBV14 to TRBJ2-2; D is ambiguous. Trimming removed 1 base at V and 0 bases at J, with 6 bases between. Germline V gene lookup returns CDR1 SGHDN and CDR2 FVKESK. The CDR3 is 15 amino acids. CDR3 DNA: TGTGCCAGCAGCCAAGCGGTGACGAACACCGGGGAGCTGTTTTTT. Protein sequence: CASSQAVTNTGELFF. Filled out from reference TRBV14 and TRBJ2-2, the complete variable domain reads EAGVTQFPSHSVIEKGQTVTLRCDPISGHDNLYWYRRVMGKEIKFLLHFVKESKQDESGMPNNRFLAERTGGTYSTLKVQPAELEDSGVYFCASSQAVTNTGELFFGEGSRLTVL.

The chain joins TRBV5-6 to TRBJ2-5; a possible D gene is TRBD2 (6 bases). The CDR3 length is 14 residues. Germline V gene data show CDR1 as SGHDT and CDR2 as YYEEEE. V dropped 4 bases and J dropped 5 bases, with 15 bases sitting between them. CDR3 nucleotides: TGTGCCAGCAGCCAGACTAGACGAGAGGAGACCCAGTACTTC. It yields the protein CASSQTRREETQYF.

This rearrangement joins TRBV2 to TRBJ1-2; D might be TRBD1 (5 bases). CDR3 size: 16 residues. Deletions cut 0 bases from V and 2 bases from J, with 13 bases between. In germline, CDR1 is SNHLY, CDR2 FYNNEI. The CDR3 DNA reads TGTGCCAGCAGTGAAGCGCCAAGGGAGGGGAACTATGGCTACACCTTC. It is translated as CASSEAPREGNYGYTF.

This sequence joins TRBV20-1 and TRBJ2-1; 9 bases map to TRBD2. Per germline, CDR1 DFQATT and CDR2 SNEGSKA (reference sequence). The CDR3 contains 17 residues. V trimming: 3 bases; J trimming: 9 bases; junction bases outside the gene matches: 18. The CDR3 bases are TGCAGTGCTAGTGGTTTTATTGGGAGCGGGAGGATTAGTGAGCAGTTCTTC. Its translation: CSASGFIGSGRISEQFF.

This clonotype has only a few counts. The chain recombines TRBV7-8 with TRBJ1-2; D gene ambiguous. Germline loops: CDR1 SGHVS, CDR2 FQNEAQ. Trimming took off 2 bases at V and 6 bases at J, with 7 bases between the two ends. The CDR3 covers 12 residues. CDR3 nucleotide sequence: TGTGCCAGCAGCTTAACAGATGATGGCTACACCTTC. This translates into CASSLTDDGYTF.

The gene calls are TRBV5-1 and TRBJ2-1; perhaps TRBD2 as D (6 bases). CDR1 and CDR2 from the germline V gene are SGHRS and YFSETQ. V shed 0 bases and J shed 4 bases, with 8 bases lying between them. This CDR3 comprises 14 residues. The CDR3 bases are TGCGCCAGCAGCTTGGGGGGGGAATACAATGAGCAGTTCTTC. Amino acid sequence: CASSLGGEYNEQFF.

The rearrangement uses TRBV9 and TRBJ2-1; TRBD2 agrees at 8 bases. The trim removed 3 bases at V and 2 bases at J, leaving 7 bases unmatched. The CDR3 has 16 residues. The germline V gene encodes CDR1 SGDLS and CDR2 YYNGEE. In DNA, the CDR3 is TGTGCCAGCAGCGCACCTAGCGGGTCCGCCTACAATGAGCAGTTCTTC. It yields the protein CASSAPSGSAYNEQFF.

This clonotype was observed a handful of times. V and J are TRBV12-3 or TRBV12-4 and TRBJ2-5; no reliable D call. Trimming cost V 6 bases and J 4 bases, with 9 bases left between them. This CDR3 is 12 amino acids long. The CDR3 nucleotides read TGTGCCAGCAGCTTCGTTATAGAGACCCAGTACTTC. Protein sequence: CASSFVIETQYF.

The V gene is TRBV6-5, the J gene TRBJ2-7; D tentatively fits TRBD1 or TRBD2 (5 bases each). CDR1 and CDR2 (germline): MNHEY, SVGAGI. V lost 0 bases, J lost 5 bases, and 14 bases lay in between. The CDR3 spans 15 residues. The CDR3 bases are TGTGCCAGCAGTTACTCAGAGGGAGAGGGGAACGAGCAGTACTTC. Its translation is CASSYSEGEGNEQYF.

The chain recombines TRBV7-9 with TRBJ1-2; D is possibly TRBD1 (5 bases). With 4 bases removed from V and 0 bases from J, the gap between germline ends came to 12 bases. The germline V gene encodes CDR1 SEHNR and CDR2 FQNEAQ (reference sequence). The CDR3 contains 15 residues. The CDR3 is CASSSSTAANYGYTF. For the CDR3, the DNA is TGTGCCAGCAGCTCCTCGACAGCAGCTAACTATGGCTACACCTTC.

This clonotype was detected ten times or more. The gene calls are TRBV5-1 and TRBJ1-2; TRBD1 agrees at 7 bases. The ends lost 0 bases at V and 5 bases at J; junction bases unmatched: 4. CDR1 and CDR2 from the germline V gene are SGHRS and YFSETQ. CDR3 size: 14 residues. The CDR3 DNA is TGCGCCAGCAGCTTGGTGGGACAGCAGTATGGCTACACCTTC. Protein product: CASSLVGQQYGYTF.

V and J are TRBV18 and TRBJ1-5; 9 bases align to TRBD1. The CDR3 covers 16 residues. CDR1 and CDR2 (germline): KGHSH, LQKENI. Germline trimming cut 6 bases from V and 7 bases from J; bases unmatched to any gene: 13. The CDR3 nucleotides are TGTGCCAGCTCGTCCGGGACAGGGTCCGCAAGCCAGCCCCAGCATTTT. The encoded protein is CASSSGTGSASQPQHF.

This clonotype was seen a handful of times. The genes are TRBV20-1 and TRBJ2-5, with TRBD2 as a possible D gene (6 bases). The CDR3 spans 13 residues. V was shortened by 4 bases and J by 6 bases, with 15 bases between the two germline ends. Germline CDR1 DFQATT, CDR2 SNEGSKA (reference sequence). CDR3 residues: CSATVLATKTQYF. CDR3 nucleotides: TGCAGTGCTACCGTACTAGCTACAAAGACCCAGTACTTC.

The chain uses TRBV7-9 and TRBJ1-1; 8 bases fit TRBD1. The germline CDR1 and CDR2 sequences are SEHNR and FQNEAQ (reference sequence). V dropped 0 bases and J dropped 5; count of bases not matched to a gene: 5. The CDR3 is made up of 15 amino acids. The CDR3 is CASSLADRVRTEAFF. The CDR3 DNA reads as TGTGCCAGCAGCTTAGCGGACAGGGTTCGGACTGAAGCTTTCTTT.

There are many counts of this clonotype. The J gene is TRBJ1-1, the V gene TRBV5-1; TRBD1 might be the D (6 bases). This CDR3 is built from 13 residues. Germline lookup yields CDR1 SGHRS and CDR2 YFSETQ. Trimming pared 9 bases from V and 3 bases from J, leaving 15 bases between. Here the CDR3 DNA reads TGCGCCACCAGGGACATGGGGGACACTGAAGCTTTCTTT. Protein product: CATRDMGDTEAFF.

This clonotype has only a few counts. The chain combines TRBV14 with TRBJ2-7; no firm D call. From germline, CDR1 is SGHDN and CDR2 FVKESK. Trimming pared 1 base from V and 3 bases from J, leaving 7 bases between. The CDR3 spans 13 residues. CDR3 residues: CASSQVANYEQYF. In DNA form, the CDR3 reads TGTGCCAGCAGCCAAGTGGCGAACTACGAGCAGTACTTC.

V is TRBV11-1 and J is TRBJ2-1; D gene ambiguous. Germline values: CDR1 SGHAT, CDR2 FQDESV (reference sequence). There are 13 residues in the CDR3. The ends were cut back, 5 bases at V and 8 bases at J, with 13 bases in the middle. CDR3 amino acids: CASSLTYRHEQFF. The CDR3 coding sequence is TGTGCCAGCAGCCTTACTTACCGGCATGAGCAGTTCTTC.

The table lists this clonotype with a few counts. V gene TRBV5-1 combines with J gene TRBJ1-3; D is perhaps TRBD1 (6 bases). Germline V gene lookup returns CDR1 SGHRS and CDR2 YFSETQ. V dropped 4 bases and J dropped 2 bases, with 10 bases sitting between them. The CDR3 spans 14 residues. This chain's CDR3 is CASSPEGAGNTIYF. CDR3 sequence (DNA): TGCGCCAGCAGCCCTGAGGGGGCTGGAAACACCATATATTTT.

This clonotype was counted ten times or more. V gene TRBV6-6 combines with J gene TRBJ1-2; D possibly corresponds to TRBD1 (5 bases). This CDR3 has 12 amino acids. The V and J ends lost 5 bases and 7 bases respectively, with 11 bases between them. Germline V gene data show CDR1 as MNHNY and CDR2 as SVGAGI (reference sequence). CDR3 sequence (DNA): TGTGCCAGCAGTCTGGACGGGGCTGGCTACACCTTC. This sequence encodes CASSLDGAGYTF.

The chain recombines TRBV5-1 with TRBJ1-2; no definite D call. Germline CDR1 is SGHRS and CDR2 is YFSETQ. CDR3 length: 13 amino acids. Deletions cut 4 bases from V and 5 bases from J, with 12 bases between. The CDR3 region has the DNA TGCGCCAGCAGCCCGGACGGCCAGTATGGCTACACCTTC. Translation: CASSPDGQYGYTF.

V and J are TRBV4-3 and TRBJ2-5; 7 nucleotides line up with TRBD1. The CDR3 contains 16 residues. Germline assignment: CDR1 LGHNA and CDR2 YSLEER. J gave up 1 base and V 0 bases, and 5 bases lay outside the gene matches. The CDR3 region is CASSQDLGTAQETQYF. The CDR3 coding sequence is TGCGCCAGCAGCCAAGACCTTGGGACAGCCCAAGAGACCCAGTACTTC.

V usage is TRBV5-1 and J usage is TRBJ2-7; D tentatively fits TRBD1 or TRBD2 (5 bases each). From germline, CDR1 is SGHRS and CDR2 YFSETQ. Trimming took off 2 bases at V and 3 bases at J, with 12 bases between the two ends. CDR3 length: 14 residues. The CDR3 nucleotides read TGCGCCAGCAGCTTCCGGTCGGGGCACTACGAGCAGTACTTC. Its protein is CASSFRSGHYEQYF.